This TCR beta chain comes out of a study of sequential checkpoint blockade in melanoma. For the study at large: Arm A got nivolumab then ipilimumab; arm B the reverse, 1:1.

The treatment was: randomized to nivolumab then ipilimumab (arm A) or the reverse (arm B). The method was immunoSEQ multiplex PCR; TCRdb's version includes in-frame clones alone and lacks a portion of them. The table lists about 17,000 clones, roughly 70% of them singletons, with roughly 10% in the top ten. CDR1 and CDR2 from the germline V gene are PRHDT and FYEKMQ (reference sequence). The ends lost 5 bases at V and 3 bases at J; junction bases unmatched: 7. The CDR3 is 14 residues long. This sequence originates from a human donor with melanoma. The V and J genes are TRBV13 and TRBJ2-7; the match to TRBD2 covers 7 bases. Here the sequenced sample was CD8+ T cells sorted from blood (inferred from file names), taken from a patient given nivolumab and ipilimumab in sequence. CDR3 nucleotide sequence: TGTGCCAGCAGCCCCGGACTAGGAGGCTACGAGCAGTACTTC. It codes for CASSPGLGGYEQYF.